This TCR beta chain derives from a study of shared clonotypes between healthy human individuals. Study overall: Contributing individuals were two females and three males aged 18 to 49. Study outcomes and limitations: Sorted-subset sequencing, rarefaction showed, was incomplete despite large depth.

About this clone itself: The antigen is unknown.

Profiled with immunoSEQ multiplex PCR; TCRdb holds only in-frame clones, not every one. The sample shows under 1,900,000 clones, 97% to 99% of them seen only once. Healthy HIV-negative adults with no recent acute infections or vaccinations were recruited as donors. The TCR originated in a man aged 30-40 years in good health. Sequencing was carried out using naive CD4+ T cells sorted from blood. Subset: CD45RA+ positively selected.

CDR3 region: CASSPQQRGWFF. The CDR3, as DNA: TGTGCCAGCAGCCCCCAGCAGAGAGGTTGGTTCTTC. The chain carries TRBV21-1 and TRBJ2-1; the table's D call of TRBD2 was not tested on the DNA. TRBV21-1 is a pseudogene segment. This CDR3 is built from 12 residues.